What follows are 17 T cell receptor beta chains derived from one specimen sequenced in a study of shared clonotypes between healthy human individuals. Repertoires were generated with immunoSEQ multiplex PCR, while TCRdb's copy carries only in-frame clones and drops some. This table holds about 2.5 million clones, 85% to 95% found once. Sequenced input: naive CD4+ T cells from PBMCs. Subset defined: CD45RA+ positively selected. These TCRs come from a man aged 18 to 29 in good health. Some clones in this sample may be carry-over from other donors' samples.

This clone occurred once. The chain links TRBV19 to TRBJ1-4, with TRBD1 matching over 10 bases. J gave up 5 bases and V 4 bases, and 4 bases lay outside the gene matches. This CDR3 spans 15 amino acids. The germline gives CDR1 LNHDA, CDR2 SQIVND (reference sequence). The DNA of the CDR3 is TGTGCCAGTAGTAACCCGGGACAGGGGAATGAAAAACTGTTTTTT. This gives the protein CASSNPGQGNEKLFF.

This sequence joins TRBV4-1 and TRBJ2-7; TRBD2 agrees at 7 bases. The CDR3 sequence is 15 residues long. Germline lookup yields CDR1 MGHRA and CDR2 YSYEKL. After removal of 2 bases from V and 3 bases from J, the junction contained 7 bases not matched to a gene. DNA of the CDR3: TGCGCCAGCAGCCAAAGCAGCCCGGGGGGCTACGAGCAGTACTTC. Protein sequence: CASSQSSPGGYEQYF.

The chain combines TRBV4-3 with TRBJ2-1, with TRBD2 as a possible D gene (6 bases). This CDR3 region has 19 residues. CDR1 is LGHNA, CDR2 YSLEER, per germline. V was trimmed by 0 bases and J by 0 bases, leaving 18 bases between them. CDR3 loop: CASSQDRSVAGSSYNEQFF. CDR3 nucleotides: TGCGCCAGCAGCCAAGATCGATCTGTTGCGGGAAGCTCCTACAATGAGCAGTTCTTC.

A few counts support this clone. V gene TRBV19 combines with J gene TRBJ1-1; 7 bases are a match to TRBD1. Germline values: CDR1 LNHDA, CDR2 SQIVND (reference sequence). This CDR3 spans 14 amino acids. V was pared by 7 bases and J by 3 bases, with 8 bases of the junction left unmatched. The CDR3 loop reads CASTPQGSYTEAFF. In nucleotides, the CDR3 is TGTGCCAGTACTCCACAGGGGTCCTACACTGAAGCTTTCTTT.

The V call is TRBV5-5, the J call TRBJ2-2; 13 positions agree with TRBD2. V gave up 4 bases and J gave up 7 bases; unmatched junction bases: 10. CDR1 SGHKS and CDR2 YYEKEE come from the germline V gene (reference sequence). The CDR3 contains 17 residues. The CDR3 loop is CASSPQLAGGPGGELFF. The CDR3 region has the DNA TGTGCCAGCAGCCCGCAACTAGCGGGAGGGCCAGGCGGGGAGCTGTTTTTT.

The chain links TRBV9 to TRBJ2-3, with D tentatively TRBD2 (6 bases). The CDR3 spans 16 residues. Trimming pared 4 bases from V and 2 bases from J, leaving 17 bases between. Germline-derived CDR1 and CDR2 are SGDLS and YYNGEE. In nucleotides, the CDR3 is TGTGCCAGCAGCTTCAGCCGGGGGTTGGTCACAGATACGCAGTATTTT. As protein: CASSFSRGLVTDTQYF.

Comment on this clone: In the same sample, other DNA sequences code for this CDR3. The CDR3: CASSLLGVNTEAFF. The DNA of the CDR3 is TGTGCCAGCAGCTTATTGGGAGTGAACACTGAAGCTTTCTTT. The rearrangement uses TRBV7-2 and TRBJ1-1, with D unclear. The CDR3 is 14 amino acids. Germline V gene lookup returns CDR1 SGHTA and CDR2 FQGNSA. Trimming took off 2 bases at V and 0 bases at J, with 7 bases between the two ends.

V usage is TRBV4-1 and J usage is TRBJ2-1; D might be TRBD1 (6 bases). Trimming removed 1 base at V and 1 base at J, with 14 bases between. From germline, CDR1 is MGHRA and CDR2 YSYEKL. There are 17 residues in the CDR3. The CDR3 DNA follows: TGCGCCAGCAGCCAAGGGGACCACAGGGATTCCTACAATGAGCAGTTCTTC. It translates to CASSQGDHRDSYNEQFF.

This chain links TRBV6-1 with TRBJ2-1; D might be TRBD2 (6 bases). This CDR3 contains 15 residues. Germline V CDR1 and CDR2: MNHNS, SASEGT. Trimming removed 6 bases at V and 6 bases at J, with 18 bases between. CDR3 in DNA: TGTGCCAGCAGATCGGGGACTGAAGTGTTCAATGAGCAGTTCTTC. Its translation is CASRSGTEVFNEQFF.

The rearrangement links TRBV30 to TRBJ2-4; no clear D gene. Deletions cut 0 bases from V and 6 bases from J, with 18 bases between. Germline assignment: CDR1 GTSNPN and CDR2 SVGIG (reference sequence). The CDR3 covers 16 residues. The CDR3 sequence is CAWSVLPGPPLNIQYF. In DNA form, the CDR3 reads TGTGCCTGGAGTGTACTCCCGGGTCCCCCCTTAAACATTCAGTACTTC.

The genes are TRBV5-4 and TRBJ2-1, with 14 bases identical to TRBD2. This CDR3 is built from 19 residues. V lost 3 bases to trimming and J lost 0 bases; unmatched junction nucleotides: 8. Germline-derived CDR1 and CDR2 are SGHNT and YYREEE (reference sequence). CDR3: CASSSPGLAGGASYNEQFF. The CDR3 DNA follows: TGTGCCAGCAGCTCCCCAGGACTAGCGGGAGGAGCCTCCTACAATGAGCAGTTCTTC.

J is TRBJ1-5 and V is TRBV6-5; D gene unclear. The CDR3 is made up of 14 amino acids. Germline V gene sequence: CDR1 MNHEY, CDR2 SVGAGI. V was cut by 6 bases and J by 0 bases, with 9 bases left in between. The CDR3 region has the DNA TGTGCCAGCAGCCAAGCGGTTAGCAATCAGCCCCAGCATTTT. Translating gives CASSQAVSNQPQHF.

The chain combines TRBV27 with TRBJ1-1, with D tentatively TRBD1 (5 bases). V lost 6 bases and J 9 bases, leaving 20 bases between the germline ends. Germline V gene lookup returns CDR1 MNHEY and CDR2 SMNVEV (reference sequence). This CDR3 has 14 residues. The CDR3 spells CASRQSGHLPKAFF. The CDR3 nucleotides are TGTGCCAGCAGACAATCAGGACACCTTCCTAAAGCTTTCTTT.

The chain employs TRBV5-4 and TRBJ2-3; D is uncertain. The CDR3 sequence is 14 residues long. CDR1 is SGHNT and CDR2 is YYREEE in the germline V gene (reference sequence). V was pared by 4 bases and J by 0 bases, with 9 bases between. The CDR3 DNA reads as TGTGCCAGCAGCCCCTATGAAAGCACAGATACGCAGTATTTT. Translating gives CASSPYESTDTQYF.

This CDR3 reads CSVGTSGITDTQYF. The CDR3 nucleotides read TGCAGCGTTGGGACTAGCGGAATCACAGATACGCAGTATTTT. V and J are TRBV29-1 and TRBJ2-3; 10 nucleotides align to TRBD2. Germline CDR1 is SQVTM and CDR2 is ANQGSEA. The J segment lost 2 bases and the V segment lost 4 bases, leaving 3 bases of the junction unmatched. The CDR3 has 14 residues.

The chain carries TRBV5-1 and TRBJ2-2, with D perhaps matching TRBD1 (6 bases). Trimming removed 4 bases from V and 4 bases from J, with 11 bases in between. The CDR3 is 14 amino acids. In germline, CDR1 is SGHRS, CDR2 YFSETQ. CDR3 in DNA: TGCGCCAGCAGCCGGGACATCTTCACCGGGGAGCTGTTTTTT. This translates into CASSRDIFTGELFF. Using reference TRBV5-1 and TRBJ2-2 for the parts outside the CDR3, the full variable domain is KAGVTQTPRYLIKTRGQQVTLSCSPISGHRSVSWYQQTPGQGLQFLFEYFSETQRNKGNFPGRFSGRQFSNSRSEMNVSTLELGDSALYLCASSRDIFTGELFFGEGSRLTVL.

The V and J genes are TRBV25-1 and TRBJ2-3; D is perhaps TRBD1 (5 bases). Germline CDR1 MGHDK, CDR2 SYGVNS. Trimming took off 7 bases at V and 1 base at J, with 9 bases between the two ends. The CDR3 is 13 amino acids. The CDR3 DNA is TGTGCCAGCACCAGGGCCGGCACAGATACGCAGTATTTT. This sequence encodes CASTRAGTDTQYF.